Here is one T cell receptor (beta chain) with its context. Its antigen is not identified. The sample is drawn from a study of vaccination and CD4 T cells after COVID-19. Study overall: Stimuli were overlapping spike peptide pools of SARS-CoV-2 and three common cold coronaviruses (HCoV-NL63, HCoV-OC43, HCoV-229E). General study findings and limits: Convalescent patients had 304 of 307 vaccine-specific clones showing spike mono-reactivity. Within the convalescent patients, a median about 86% of the SARS-CoV-2-reactive clones were ones that appeared only post-vaccination.

The sample's treatment: approximately 11-day PBMC culture with coronavirus spike peptide pools or control peptides (ViraFEST assay). The authors isolated CD4+ T cells by negative selection after approximately ten days of culture. Sequencing of the DNA from cultured CD4+ T cells was carried out with the Oncomine TCR Beta short-read assay. TCRdb re-called the PCR reads with MiXCR, one entry per CDR3 protein. The table shows just over 20,000 distinct CDR3 sequences, with roughly half occurring only once. This clonotype was obtained from a human donor who had recovered from COVID-19. Sequenced material: CD4+ T cells from blood, cultured in vitro.

The CDR3 coding sequence is TGCGCCAGCAGCTTGGGGACCGGGTTTAATCAGCCCCAGCATTTT. This encodes CASSLGTGFNQPQHF. The chain couples TRBV5-1 to TRBJ1-5; D remains ambiguous. The CDR3 runs 15 residues. CDR1 and CDR2 (germline): SGHRS, YFSETQ. V was shortened by 0 bases and J by 4 bases, with 11 bases between the two germline ends. Together with reference TRBV5-1 and TRBJ1-5, the CDR3 gives the full variable domain: KAGVTQTPRYLIKTRGQQVTLSCSPISGHRSVSWYQQTPGQGLQFLFEYFSETQRNKGNFPGRFSGRQFSNSRSEMNVSTLELGDSALYLCASSLGTGFNQPQHFGDGTRLSIL.